The 9 T cell receptor beta chains below were found in one sample sequenced in a study of blood T cell repertoires in COVID-19. The method was immunoSEQ multiplex PCR; TCRdb's version includes in-frame clones alone and lacks a portion of them. The sample lists a few hundred thousand clones; roughly 87% were seen once. Sequencing was performed on peripheral blood. These receptors all stem from a man in his late teens or twenties with active or convalescent COVID-19.

This clone is a singleton in its sample. The V call is TRBV7-6, the J call TRBJ1-1; no reliable D call. The germline V gene has CDR1 SGHVS and CDR2 FNYEAQ. The CDR3 spans 14 residues. The V end lost 1 base, the J end lost 1 base, and 7 bases lay between the germline ends. DNA for the CDR3: TGTGCCAGCAGCTTAGTCGGAGGGAACACTGAAGCTTTCTTT. Its protein product is CASSLVGGNTEAFF. Using reference TRBV7-6 and TRBJ1-1 for the parts outside the CDR3, the full variable domain is GAGVSQSPRYKVTKRGQDVALRCDPISGHVSLYWYRQALGQGPEFLTYFNYEAQQDKSGLPNDRFSAERPEGSISTLTIQRTEQRDSAMYRCASSLVGGNTEAFFGQGTRLTVV.

This clone was picked up one time. The chain employs TRBV10-3 and TRBJ2-7; 9 bases agree with TRBD1. There are 14 residues in the CDR3. The trim removed 9 bases at V and 5 bases at J, leaving 11 bases unmatched. CDR1 and CDR2 (germline): ENHRY, SYGVKD. CDR3 region: CAMQGTGKSNEQYF. CDR3 sequence (DNA): TGTGCCATGCAGGGGACAGGGAAGTCCAACGAGCAGTACTTC.

The DNA for the CDR3 is TGTGCCAGCAGCTTAGCGGGCGGGGATACGCAGTATTTT. Translated: CASSLAGGDTQYF. V and J are TRBV7-2 and TRBJ2-3; perhaps TRBD2 as D (5 bases). Germline CDR1 reads SGHTA; CDR2 reads FQGNSA. The CDR3 has 13 residues. V lost 0 bases and J lost 6, with 7 bases in between.

This clone has a single count. This chain joins TRBV4-3 and TRBJ2-7; D is perhaps TRBD2 (6 bases). CDR1 is LGHNA and CDR2 is YSLEER in the germline V gene. V lost 1 base and J lost 3, with 7 bases in between. The CDR3 has 13 residues. The CDR3 loop reads CASSQVGGYEQYF. CDR3 DNA sequence: TGCGCCAGCAGCCAAGTGGGGGGCTACGAGCAGTACTTC.

J is TRBJ2-7 and V is TRBV9, with a tentative D call TRBD1 (6 bases). V was cut by 4 bases and J by 2 bases, with 16 bases left in between. This CDR3 spans 15 amino acids. The V gene's germline CDR1 is SGDLS and CDR2 YYNGEE. CDR3 nucleotides: TGTGCCAGCAGCCCCCGAACAGGGTTAACCTACGAGCAGTACTTC. Translated, it gives CASSPRTGLTYEQYF.

The chain joins TRBV24-1 to TRBJ2-1; the D is unclear. This CDR3 spans 12 amino acids. Per germline, CDR1 KGHDR and CDR2 SFDVKD. V was shortened by 0 bases and J by 10 bases, with 6 bases between the two germline ends. The CDR3 DNA reads TGTGCCACCAGTGATTTGGGGCAAGAGCAGTTCTTC. Translated, it gives CATSDLGQEQFF.

The chain carries TRBV4-1 and TRBJ1-5, with a possible D match to TRBD1 (5 bases). The germline V and J ends were trimmed by 0 bases and 3 bases, with 9 bases remaining between them. The CDR3 has 15 amino acids. Germline CDR1 and CDR2: MGHRA and YSYEKL. Written as DNA, the CDR3 is TGCGCCAGCAGCCAAGATGCAGGGCCCAATCAGCCCCAGCATTTT. Protein sequence: CASSQDAGPNQPQHF.

This chain connects TRBV15 to TRBJ2-7; TRBD1 matches 8 bases. After removal of 3 bases from V and 3 bases from J, the junction contained 1 base not matched to a gene. The CDR3 has 13 residues. Germline lookup yields CDR1 LNHNV and CDR2 YYDKDF (reference sequence). The CDR3 DNA sequence: TGTGCCACCAGCAGTACAGGGGGCTACGAGCAGTACTTC. It translates to CATSSTGGYEQYF.

The CDR3 is CASSIVGGQARTQPQHF. CDR3 nucleotides: TGTGCCAGTAGTATAGTGGGGGGACAGGCCCGCACTCAGCCCCAGCATTTT. This chain connects TRBV19 to TRBJ1-5; the match to TRBD1 covers 8 bases. With 1 base clipped from V and 6 bases from J, the junction kept 11 bases outside the gene matches. The CDR3 contains 17 residues. The germline CDR1 and CDR2 sequences are LNHDA and SQIVND (reference sequence).